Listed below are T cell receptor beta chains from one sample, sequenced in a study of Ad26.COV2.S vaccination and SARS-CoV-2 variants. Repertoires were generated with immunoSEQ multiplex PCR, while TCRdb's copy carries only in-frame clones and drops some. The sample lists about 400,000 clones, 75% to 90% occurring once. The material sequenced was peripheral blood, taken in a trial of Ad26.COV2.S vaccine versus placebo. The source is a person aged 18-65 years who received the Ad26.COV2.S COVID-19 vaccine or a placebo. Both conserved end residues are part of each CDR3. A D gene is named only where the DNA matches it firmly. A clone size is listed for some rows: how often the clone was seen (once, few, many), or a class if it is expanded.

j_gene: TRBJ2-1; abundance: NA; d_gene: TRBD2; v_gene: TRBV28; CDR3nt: TGTGCCAGCCCGAACGGACTAGCGGGAGAAATCCCGAATGAGCAGTTCTTC; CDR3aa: CASPNGLAGEIPNEQFF
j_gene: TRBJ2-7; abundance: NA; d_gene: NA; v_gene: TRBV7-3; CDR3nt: TGTGCCAGCAGCCCCGGTCCCGGGACTGCAACCTACGAGCAGTACTTC; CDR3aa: CASSPGPGTATYEQYF
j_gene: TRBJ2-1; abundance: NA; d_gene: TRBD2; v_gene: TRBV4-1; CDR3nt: TGCGCCAGCAGCCACCCCACTAGCGGGGATTACAATGAGCAGTTCTTC; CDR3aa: CASSHPTSGDYNEQFF
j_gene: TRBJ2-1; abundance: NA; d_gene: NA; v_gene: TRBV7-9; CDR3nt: TGTGCCAGCAGCCGCCCGGGAGGGAGGGGGCTTTTCTTC; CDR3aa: CASSRPGGRGLFF
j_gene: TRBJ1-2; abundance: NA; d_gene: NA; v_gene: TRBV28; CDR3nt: TGTGCCAGCAGTTTATCTTCTGGCTACACCTTC; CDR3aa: CASSLSSGYTF
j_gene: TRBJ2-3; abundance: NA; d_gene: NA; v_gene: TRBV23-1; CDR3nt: TGCGCCAGCAGTCAGCGGACTTGGGCTAGCACAGATACGCAGTATTTT; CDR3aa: CASSQRTWASTDTQYF
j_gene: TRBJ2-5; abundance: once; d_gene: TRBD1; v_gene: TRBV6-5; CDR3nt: TGTGCCAGCAGTTACGGGACAGGCGGCGGAGTGATCCAGTACTTC; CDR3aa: CASSYGTGGGVIQYF
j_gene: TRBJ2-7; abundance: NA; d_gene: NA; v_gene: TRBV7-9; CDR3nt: TGTGCCAGCAGCTTTAACGTATGGGGCTCCTACGAGCAGTACTTC; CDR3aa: CASSFNVWGSYEQYF
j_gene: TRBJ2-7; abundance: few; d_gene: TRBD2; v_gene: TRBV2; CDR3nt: TGTGCCAGCAGTGCCGGGGTCCTAGCGGGAGGATCCTACGAGCAGTACTTC; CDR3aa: CASSAGVLAGGSYEQYF
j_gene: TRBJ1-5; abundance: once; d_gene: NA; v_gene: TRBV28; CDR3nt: TGTGCCAGCAGTCTCATCGGGGGAGGCCAGCCCCAGCATTTT; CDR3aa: CASSLIGGGQPQHF
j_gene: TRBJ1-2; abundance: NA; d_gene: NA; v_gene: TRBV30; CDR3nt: TGTGCCTGGAGTGTACGAGGGGATGCTGGCTACACCTTC; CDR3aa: CAWSVRGDAGYTF
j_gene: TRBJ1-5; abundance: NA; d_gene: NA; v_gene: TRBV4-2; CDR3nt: TGTGCCAGCAGCCAAGAGTACCTGAATCAGCCCCAGCATTTT; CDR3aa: CASSQEYLNQPQHF
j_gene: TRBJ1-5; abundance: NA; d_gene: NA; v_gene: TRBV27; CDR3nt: TGTGCCAGCAGTTTTTCAGGGGCTCTACAGCCCCAGCATTTT; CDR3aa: CASSFSGALQPQHF
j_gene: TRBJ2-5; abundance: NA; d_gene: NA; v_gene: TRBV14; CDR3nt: TGTGCCAGCAGCCAAGGAAGCTTGACCCAGTACTTC; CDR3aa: CASSQGSLTQYF
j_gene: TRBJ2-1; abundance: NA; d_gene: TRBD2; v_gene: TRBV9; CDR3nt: TGTGCCAGCAGCCCAGAAAGCGGGACCTACAATGAGCAGTTCTTC; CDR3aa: CASSPESGTYNEQFF
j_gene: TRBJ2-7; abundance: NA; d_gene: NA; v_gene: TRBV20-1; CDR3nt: TGCAGTGCGAGCTTAGGTGTCGAGCAGTACTTC; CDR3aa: CSASLGVEQYF
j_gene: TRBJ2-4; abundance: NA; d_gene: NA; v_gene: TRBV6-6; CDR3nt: TGTGCCAGCAGTTACTCGAGGCAGGAATACATTCAGTACTTC; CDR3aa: CASSYSRQEYIQYF
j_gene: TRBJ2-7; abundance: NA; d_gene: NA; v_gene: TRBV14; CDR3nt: TGTGCCAGCAGCCAAGTTTTTGCCGAGCAGTACTTC; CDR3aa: CASSQVFAEQYF
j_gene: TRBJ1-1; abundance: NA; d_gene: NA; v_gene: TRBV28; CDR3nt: TGTGCCAGCAGCCCGGGGGGACGGAGGACTGAAGCTTTCTTT; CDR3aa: CASSPGGRRTEAFF
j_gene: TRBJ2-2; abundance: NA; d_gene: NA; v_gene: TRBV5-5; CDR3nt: TGTGCCAGCAGCTTTGGACCCATAGATCTGTCTGGGGAGCTGTTTTTT; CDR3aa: CASSFGPIDLSGELFF
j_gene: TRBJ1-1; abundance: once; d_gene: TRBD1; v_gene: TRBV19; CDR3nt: TGTGCCAGTTCCTCGGAGACAGGGAGGGTCCTCATGAACACTGAAGCTTTCTTT; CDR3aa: CASSSETGRVLMNTEAFF
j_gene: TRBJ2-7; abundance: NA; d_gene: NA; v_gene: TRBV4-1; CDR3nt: TGCGCCAGCAGCCCCCGGGACGGGGGCTACGAGCAGTACTTC; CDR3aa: CASSPRDGGYEQYF
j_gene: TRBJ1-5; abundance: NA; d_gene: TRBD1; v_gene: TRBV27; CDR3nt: TGTGCCAGCAGCGACAGGGATGGCAATCAGCCCCAGCATTTT; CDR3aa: CASSDRDGNQPQHF
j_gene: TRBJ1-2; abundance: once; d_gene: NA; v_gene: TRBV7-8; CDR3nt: TGTGCCAGCAGCCCGGGGGGGGGCTATGGCTACACCTTC; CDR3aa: CASSPGGGYGYTF
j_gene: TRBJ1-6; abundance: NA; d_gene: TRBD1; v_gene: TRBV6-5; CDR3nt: TGTGCCACCGACCGGGACAGGGTCGGGTCACCCCTCCACTTT; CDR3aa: CATDRDRVGSPLHF
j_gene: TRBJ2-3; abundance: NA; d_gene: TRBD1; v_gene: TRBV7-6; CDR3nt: TGTGCCAGCAGCTTAGGGACAGGGCATAGCACAGATACGCAGTATTTT; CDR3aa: CASSLGTGHSTDTQYF
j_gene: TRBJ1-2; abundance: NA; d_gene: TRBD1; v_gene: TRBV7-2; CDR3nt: TGTGCCAGCAGTCGGCCCGGGGACAGAAACTTC; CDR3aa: CASSRPGDRNF
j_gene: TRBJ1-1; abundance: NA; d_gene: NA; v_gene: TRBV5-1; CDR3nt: TGCGCCAGCAGCTTGGTAGGAGGGGTCACTGAAGCTTTCTTT; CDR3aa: CASSLVGGVTEAFF
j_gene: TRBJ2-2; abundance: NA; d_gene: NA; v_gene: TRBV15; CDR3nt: TGTGCCACCAGCAGAGATAGGGGCAGAAACACCGGGGAGCTGTTTTTT; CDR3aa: CATSRDRGRNTGELFF
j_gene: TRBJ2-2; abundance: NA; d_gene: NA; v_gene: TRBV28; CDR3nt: TGTGCCAGCAGTTTGAGAGGGAGAAACACCGGGGAGCTGTTTTTT; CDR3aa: CASSLRGRNTGELFF
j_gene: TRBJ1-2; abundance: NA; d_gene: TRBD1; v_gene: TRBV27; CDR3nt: TGTGCCAGCAGTCCTTCCGGGACAGGCTATGGCTACACCTTC; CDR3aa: CASSPSGTGYGYTF
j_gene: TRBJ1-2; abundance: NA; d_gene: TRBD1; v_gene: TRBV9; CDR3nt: TGTGCCAGCAGCAGCGGGGACAGGGGGATCTATGGCTACACCTTC; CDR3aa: CASSSGDRGIYGYTF
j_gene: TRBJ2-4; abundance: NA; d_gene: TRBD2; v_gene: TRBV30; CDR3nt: TGTGCCTGGAGTGTGGGGGGGACCAAAAACATTCAGTACTTC; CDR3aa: CAWSVGGTKNIQYF
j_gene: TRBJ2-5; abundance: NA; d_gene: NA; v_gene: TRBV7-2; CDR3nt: TGTGCCAGCAGCCAAAGTACCCAAGAGACCCAGTACTTC; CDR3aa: CASSQSTQETQYF
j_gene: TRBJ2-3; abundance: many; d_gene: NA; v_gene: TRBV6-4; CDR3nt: TGTGCCAGCAGTGAACGGGCTAGCACAGATACGCAGTATTTT; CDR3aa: CASSERASTDTQYF
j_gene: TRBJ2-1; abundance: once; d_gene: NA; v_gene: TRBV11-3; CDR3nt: TGTGCCAGCAGCTTTTTAGGTGATGAGCAGTTCTTC; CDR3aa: CASSFLGDEQFF
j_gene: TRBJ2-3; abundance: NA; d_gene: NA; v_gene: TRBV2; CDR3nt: TGTGCCAGCAGCCTGGGGCTCGGGGACACAGATACGCAGTATTTT; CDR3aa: CASSLGLGDTDTQYF
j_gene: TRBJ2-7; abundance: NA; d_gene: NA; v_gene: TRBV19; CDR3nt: TGTGCCAGTAGTAGGGCCTACAGCCTCGAGCAGTACTTC; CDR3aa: CASSRAYSLEQYF
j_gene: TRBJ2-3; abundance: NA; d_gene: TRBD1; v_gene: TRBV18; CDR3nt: TGTGCCAGCTCAATCGTGGCGGGACAGGCCCTTACTGGTGGGCAGTATTTT; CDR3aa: CASSIVAGQALTGGQYF
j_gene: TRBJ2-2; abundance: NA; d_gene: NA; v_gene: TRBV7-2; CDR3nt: TGTGCCAGCAGCTTGGACCGCTTCACCGGGGAGCTGTTTTTT; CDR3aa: CASSLDRFTGELFF
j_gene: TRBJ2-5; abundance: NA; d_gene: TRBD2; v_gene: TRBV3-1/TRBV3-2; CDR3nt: TGTGCCAGCAGCCCTAGAGGACTAGCGGGAGAGACCCAGTACTTC; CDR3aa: CASSPRGLAGETQYF
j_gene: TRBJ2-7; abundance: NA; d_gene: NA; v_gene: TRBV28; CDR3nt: TGTGCCAGCAGTTTACTTCTCGGGGACGAGCAGTACTTC; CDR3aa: CASSLLLGDEQYF
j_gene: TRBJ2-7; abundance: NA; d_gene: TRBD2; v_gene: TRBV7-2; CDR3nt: TGTGCCAGCAAACTAGCGGGAGACTCCTACGAGCAGTACTTC; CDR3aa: CASKLAGDSYEQYF
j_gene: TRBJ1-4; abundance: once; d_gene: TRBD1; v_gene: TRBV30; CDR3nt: TGTGCCTGGAGTCCGGACAGGGCTTACGAAAAACTGTTTTTT; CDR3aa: CAWSPDRAYEKLFF
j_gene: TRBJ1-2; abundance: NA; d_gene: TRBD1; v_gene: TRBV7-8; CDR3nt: TGTGCCAGCAGCTTAGGAATGAGGGGGCAAAACTATGGCTACACCTTC; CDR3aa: CASSLGMRGQNYGYTF
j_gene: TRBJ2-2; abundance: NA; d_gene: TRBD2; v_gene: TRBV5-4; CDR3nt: TGTGCCAGCAGACCTGGGGGGAGGGCAAGCACCGGGGAGCTGTTTTTT; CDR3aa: CASRPGGRASTGELFF
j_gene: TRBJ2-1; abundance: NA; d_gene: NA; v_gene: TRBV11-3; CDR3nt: TGTGCCAGCAGCTTAGGGACCTACAATGAGCAGTTCTTC; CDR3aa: CASSLGTYNEQFF
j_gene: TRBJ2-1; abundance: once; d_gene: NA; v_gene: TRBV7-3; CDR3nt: TGTGCCAGCAGCTTAAGGGGGCAGGTCCATGAGCAGTTCTTC; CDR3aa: CASSLRGQVHEQFF
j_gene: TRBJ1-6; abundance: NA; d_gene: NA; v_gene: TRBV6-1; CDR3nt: TGTGCCAGCAGTGCGCTCCTGGGGACGCCCAATTCACCCCTCCACTTT; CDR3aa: CASSALLGTPNSPLHF
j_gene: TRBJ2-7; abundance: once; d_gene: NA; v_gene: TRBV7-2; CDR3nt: TGTGCCAGCAGCTTAAAGGAAGCCTACGAGCAGTACTTC; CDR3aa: CASSLKEAYEQYF
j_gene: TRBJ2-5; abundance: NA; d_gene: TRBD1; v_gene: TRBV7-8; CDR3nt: TGTGCCAGCAGCTTAGCGAGGAGGACAGGGAGGTCGGAGACCCAGTACTTC; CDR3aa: CASSLARRTGRSETQYF
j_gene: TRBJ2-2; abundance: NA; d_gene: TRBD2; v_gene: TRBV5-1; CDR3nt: TGCGCCAGCAGGACCGGGACTAGCGGAAACACCGGGGAGCTGTTTTTT; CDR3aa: CASRTGTSGNTGELFF
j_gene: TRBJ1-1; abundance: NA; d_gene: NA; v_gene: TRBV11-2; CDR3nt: TGTGCCAGCAGCTTAGGGGGACTGGGTGAAGCTTTCTTT; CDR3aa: CASSLGGLGEAFF
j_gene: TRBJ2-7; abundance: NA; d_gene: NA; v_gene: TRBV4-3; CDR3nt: TGCGCCAGCAGCCAAGATATGGGGACCTCCTACGAGCAGTACTTC; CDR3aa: CASSQDMGTSYEQYF
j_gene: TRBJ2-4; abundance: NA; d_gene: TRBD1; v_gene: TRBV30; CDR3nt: TGTGCCTGGAGTCTACAGGGGGTGGGAAACATTCAGTACTTC; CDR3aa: CAWSLQGVGNIQYF
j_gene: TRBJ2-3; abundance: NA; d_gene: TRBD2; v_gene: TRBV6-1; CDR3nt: TGTGCCAGCAGTGAACCACTAGCGGGAGGGAGCACAGATACGCAGTATTTT; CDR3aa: CASSEPLAGGSTDTQYF
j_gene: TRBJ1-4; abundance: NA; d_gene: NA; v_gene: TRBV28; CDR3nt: TGTGCCAGCAGCCCCGACCTCGGCAATGAAAAACTGTTTTTT; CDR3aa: CASSPDLGNEKLFF
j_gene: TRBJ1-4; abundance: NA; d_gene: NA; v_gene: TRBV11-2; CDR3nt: TGTGCCAGCAGTTCAGGACAGTTTAATGAAAAACTGTTTTTT; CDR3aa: CASSSGQFNEKLFF